The 18 T cell receptor beta chains reported below all come from one sample, sequenced in a study of cytomegalovirus exposure and HLA in healthy donors. Produced via immunoSEQ multiplex PCR; TCRdb's table is partial and in-frame only. This sample yields roughly 43,000 clones, of which around nine tenths are seen a single time; approximately 5.4% belongs to the top ten. The sequencing input was PBMCs. The source of these receptors is a man aged 18-30 years in good health and CMV-seronegative.

The V and J genes are TRBV27 and TRBJ2-7, with 12 bases identical to TRBD1. The V segment lost 0 bases and the J segment 4 bases; nucleotides outside the gene matches: 4. Germline V gene data show CDR1 as MNHEY and CDR2 as SMNVEV (reference sequence). This CDR3 comprises 16 residues. In nucleotides, the CDR3 is TGTGCCAGCAGTTTATCCGGGACAGGGGGCTGGTACGAGCAGTACTTC. Translated: CASSLSGTGGWYEQYF.

This clone is a singleton in its sample. The genes are TRBV21-1 and TRBJ1-2. TRBV21-1 is reported as a pseudogene. The CDR3 length is 17 residues. CDR3 coding DNA: TGTGCCAGCAGCAAAGGACCGGGCCTGGTGGGGGGAAGTGGCTACACCTTC. Encoded protein: CASSKGPGLVGGSGYTF.

Here the CDR3 DNA reads TGCACCAGCAGCCAAGACTCCCAGGGGTGGTACAATGAGCAGTTCTTC. Translation gives CTSSQDSQGWYNEQFF. The chain is built from TRBV1 and TRBJ2-1; the D call in the table, TRBD1, was not verified against the DNA. TRBV1 is annotated as a pseudogene. The length of the CDR3 is 16 residues.

The count of this clone is one. The chain carries TRBV6-1 and TRBJ1-2, with TRBD1 as a possible D gene (5 bases). V shed 1 base and J shed 5 bases, with 17 bases lying between them. Germline V gives CDR1 MNHNS, CDR2 SASEGT. This CDR3 spans 16 amino acids. In nucleotides, the CDR3 is TGTGCCAGCAGTGAAGGGATGGGGGGATCAGAATATGGCTACACCTTC. This translates into CASSEGMGGSEYGYTF.

The CDR3 region has the DNA TGTGCCAGCAGCTCTGACAGCCTGAACACTGAAGCTTTCTTT. Translated, it gives CASSSDSLNTEAFF. The V and J genes are TRBV11-3 and TRBJ1-1; possibly TRBD1 for D (5 bases). CDR1 and CDR2 (germline): SGHNT, YENEEA. Trimming removed 4 bases from V and 0 bases from J, with 9 bases in between. The CDR3 runs 14 residues.

The chain links TRBV11-2 to TRBJ2-2; perhaps TRBD2 as D (7 bases). Trimming removed 5 bases from V and 3 bases from J, with 16 bases in between. The germline CDR1 and CDR2 sequences are SGHAT and FQNNGV. This CDR3 spans 16 amino acids. In DNA form, the CDR3 reads TGTGCCAGCAGCGTTGGATTGGGGGGGCACACCGGGGAGCTGTTTTTT. This encodes CASSVGLGGHTGELFF.

The chain uses TRBV2 and TRBJ2-3; 7 nucleotides match TRBD2. Germline V gives CDR1 SNHLY, CDR2 FYNNEI. The CDR3 is made up of 16 amino acids. J was trimmed by 0 bases and V by 6 bases; bases with no gene match: 9. The CDR3 region is CASRPWVAGSTDTQYF. The CDR3 DNA is TGTGCCAGCAGACCCTGGGTAGCGGGTAGCACAGATACGCAGTATTTT.

The sample holds a few counts of this clone. CDR3: CASSQPGQRISGANVLTF. CDR3 in DNA: TGTGCCAGCAGCCAACCAGGGCAGAGAATCTCTGGGGCCAACGTCCTGACTTTC. The chain links TRBV4-2 to TRBJ2-6, with a weak D call TRBD1 (5 bases). Germline lookup yields CDR1 LGHNA and CDR2 YNFKEQ. CDR3 length: 18 residues. The ends were cut back, 2 bases at V and 0 bases at J, with 14 bases in the middle.

Only a few counts were recorded for this clone. The rearrangement links TRBV5-4 to TRBJ2-7; 7 bases map to TRBD1. Looked up from germline, CDR1 is SGHNT and CDR2 is YYREEE (reference sequence). J was trimmed by 6 bases and V by 4 bases; bases with no gene match: 13. CDR3 length equals 15 residues. CDR3 region: CASSVSGGKVTEQYF. For the CDR3, the DNA is TGTGCCAGCAGCGTATCAGGGGGTAAAGTGACCGAGCAGTACTTC.

This sequence joins TRBV5-4 and TRBJ2-1; weak D call: TRBD2 (6 bases). The CDR3 is 17 amino acids. The ends were cut back, 2 bases at V and 3 bases at J, with 18 bases in the middle. Per the germline V gene, CDR1 is SGHNT and CDR2 is YYREEE (reference sequence). The CDR3 loop is CASSLSWGVKNYNEQFF. DNA of the CDR3: TGTGCCAGCAGCTTATCCTGGGGGGTAAAAAACTACAATGAGCAGTTCTTC.

The chain links TRBV28 to TRBJ2-3, with 7 positions matching TRBD2. The V gene's germline CDR1 is MDHEN and CDR2 SYDVKM. The CDR3 extends over 17 amino acids. V was clipped by 3 bases and J by 3 bases; unmatched bases: 12. In nucleotides, the CDR3 is TGTGCCAGCAGTTTCAGTGTAGGACTAGGCGTTACAGATACGCAGTATTTT. It translates to CASSFSVGLGVTDTQYF.

The chain recombines TRBV5-1 with TRBJ1-2; 7 nucleotides align to TRBD1. The CDR3 covers 13 residues. J gave up 5 bases and V 4 bases, and 5 bases lay outside the gene matches. Looked up from germline, CDR1 is SGHRS and CDR2 is YFSETQ. CDR3 bases: TGCGCCAGCAGCGGGACAGCCTCGTATGGCTACACCTTC. Its translation: CASSGTASYGYTF.

This clone came up once. This rearrangement joins TRBV2 to TRBJ2-7; TRBD2 matches 15 bases. This CDR3 is 14 amino acids long. Germline lookup yields CDR1 SNHLY and CDR2 FYNNEI. The CDR3 here is CASGLAGGPYEQYF. CDR3 bases: TGTGCATCCGGACTAGCGGGAGGGCCCTACGAGCAGTACTTC. The full variable domain, completed using reference TRBV2 and TRBJ2-7, is EPEVTQTPSHQVTQMGQEVILRCVPISNHLYFYWYRQILGQKVEFLVSFYNNEISEKSEIFDDQFSVERPDGSNFTLKIRSTKLEDSAMYFCASGLAGGPYEQYFGPGTRLTVT.

The rearrangement links TRBV28 to TRBJ2-7; possible D gene TRBD2, 5 bases. The CDR3 has 11 amino acids. Trimming left V 5 bases short and J 7 bases short, with 9 bases between. Per germline, CDR1 MDHEN and CDR2 SYDVKM. The CDR3 DNA reads as TGTGCCAGCAGTCGCGGGTTGGAGCAGTACTTC. Its protein product is CASSRGLEQYF.

The chain joins TRBV14 to TRBJ2-3, with unresolved D. V was trimmed by 4 bases and J by 6 bases, leaving 23 bases between them. CDR1 is SGHDN and CDR2 is FVKESK in the germline V gene. The CDR3 totals 17 residues. The CDR3 is CASSPYGVGEWRDTQYF. In nucleotides, the CDR3 is TGTGCCAGCAGCCCCTACGGCGTCGGAGAGTGGCGGGATACGCAGTATTTT.

The chain joins TRBV6-6 to TRBJ2-7; 9 bases align to TRBD1. CDR1 and CDR2 (germline): MNHNY, SVGAGI (reference sequence). Trimming at V came to 8 bases and at J to 2 bases, leaving 7 bases not matched to a gene. The CDR3 extends over 14 amino acids. CDR3 nucleotide sequence: TGTGCCAGCGCCGGGACAGGGTCGACCTACGAGCAGTACTTC. This encodes CASAGTGSTYEQYF.

The chain recombines TRBV11-3 with TRBJ1-6, with D maybe TRBD1 (5 bases). The CDR3 is made up of 14 amino acids. V gave up 5 bases and J gave up 8 bases, with 13 bases separating them. Germline V gene data show CDR1 as SGHNT and CDR2 as YENEEA. CDR3 sequence: CASSQDSRDSPLHF. The CDR3 nucleotides read TGTGCCAGCAGCCAAGACAGCCGTGATTCACCCCTCCACTTT.

The V gene is TRBV19, the J gene TRBJ2-1, with 8 bases that match TRBD2. Germline CDR1 reads LNHDA; CDR2 reads SQIVND (reference sequence). The V and J ends lost 2 bases and 9 bases, in that order; junction bases with no gene match: 6. The CDR3 totals 14 residues. CDR3 nucleotide sequence: TGTGCCAGTAGTATACAGCGGGGGCTGGGTGAGCAGTTCTTC. This sequence encodes CASSIQRGLGEQFF.